This T cell receptor beta chain was profiled in a study of blood T cell repertoires in COVID-19. Study-wide background: Samples representing acute and convalescent COVID-19 were sourced from the United States, Italy and Spain.

The CDR3 runs 15 residues. J gave up 4 bases and V 1 base, and 2 bases lay outside the gene matches. CDR1 is LGHDT and CDR2 is YNNKEL in the germline V gene (reference sequence). Sequenced by immunoSEQ multiplex PCR; TCRdb stores in-frame clones only, minus some. The data show around 300,000 clones, with around 87% seen just once and about 1.5% held by the top ten. The chain recombines TRBV3-1 (or the pseudogene TRBV3-2) with TRBJ2-2, with 8 nucleotides matching TRBD2. This TCR came from a woman between 18 and 29 years old with acute COVID-19. The sample was PBMCs or T cells enriched from blood (not recorded which). The CDR3 is CASSQGLASTGELFF. CDR3 sequence (DNA): TGTGCCAGCAGCCAAGGACTAGCGAGCACCGGGGAGCTGTTTTTT.